The sequence of this T cell receptor (beta chain) was determined in a study of blood T cell repertoires in COVID-19. This clone was seen more than once but under ten times. Germline V CDR1 and CDR2: SGDLS, YYNGEE. The V and J ends lost 0 bases and 11 bases respectively, with 14 bases between them. This CDR3 spans 13 amino acids. Original processing methods: How many nucleated cells were present was estimated from reference gene primer amplification. This table comes from immunoSEQ multiplex PCR, and its TCRdb copy is limited to in-frame clones, with some not included. V and J calls plus clone size are reproduced from that table; the DNA served to infer D and trimming. The sample yields 200,000 to 300,000 clones, 80% to 95% seen once.

This clonotype was obtained from a person aged 18 to 35 with COVID-19, enrolled during active disease. Sequencing was performed on peripheral blood. This rearrangement joins TRBV9 to TRBJ1-1, with D tentatively TRBD1 (5 bases). CDR3 residues: CASSVVEAGLAFF. In DNA, the CDR3 is TGTGCCAGCAGCGTAGTTGAGGCAGGGTTGGCTTTCTTT.